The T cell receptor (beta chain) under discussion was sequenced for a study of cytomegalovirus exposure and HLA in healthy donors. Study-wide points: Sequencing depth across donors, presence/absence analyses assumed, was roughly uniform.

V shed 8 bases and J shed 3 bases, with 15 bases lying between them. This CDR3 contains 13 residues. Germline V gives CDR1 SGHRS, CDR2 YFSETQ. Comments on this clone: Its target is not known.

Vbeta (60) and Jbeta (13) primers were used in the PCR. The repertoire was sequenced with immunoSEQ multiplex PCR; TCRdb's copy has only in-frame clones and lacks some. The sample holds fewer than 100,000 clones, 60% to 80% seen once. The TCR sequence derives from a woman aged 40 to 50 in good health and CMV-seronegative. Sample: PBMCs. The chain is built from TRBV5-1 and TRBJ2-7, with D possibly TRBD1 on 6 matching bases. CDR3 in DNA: TGCGCCAGTGGAACGGACAGAAACTACGAGCAGTACTTC. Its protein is CASGTDRNYEQYF. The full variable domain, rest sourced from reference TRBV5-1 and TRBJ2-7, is KAGVTQTPRYLIKTRGQQVTLSCSPISGHRSVSWYQQTPGQGLQFLFEYFSETQRNKGNFPGRFSGRQFSNSRSEMNVSTLELGDSALYLCASGTDRNYEQYFGPGTRLTVT.